These 5 T cell receptor beta chains were sequenced from one sample in a study of blood T cell repertoires in COVID-19. Some clones are missing from TCRdb's copy, which holds only in-frame ones; the method was immunoSEQ multiplex PCR. Of under 200,000 clones in the sample, approximately 81% were seen once. The sample taken for sequencing was peripheral blood. The receptors here all came from a woman in her seventies with COVID-19, enrolled during active disease.

J is TRBJ1-1 and V is TRBV28, with D unresolved. Between the trimmed V and J ends, which lost 3 bases and 2 bases, there was a span of 4 bases. CDR3 length: 12 amino acids. CDR1 is MDHEN and CDR2 is SYDVKM in the germline V gene. CDR3 sequence reads: CASSFINTEAFF. The CDR3 DNA reads as TGTGCCAGCAGTTTCATCAACACTGAAGCTTTCTTT.

This clone appeared a few times. The chain is built from TRBV12-5 and TRBJ2-2; D remains ambiguous. The CDR3 consists of 11 residues. Trimming pared 6 bases from V and 8 bases from J, leaving 7 bases between. CDR1 and CDR2 from the germline V gene are LGHNT and FRNRAP. The CDR3 coding sequence is TGTGCTAGTGGCTCGACAGGGGAGCTGTTTTTT. The encoded protein is CASGSTGELFF.

V gene TRBV11-2 combines with J gene TRBJ1-1; 7 bases align to TRBD1. This CDR3 has 13 amino acids. Looked up from germline, CDR1 is SGHAT and CDR2 is FQNNGV. With 5 bases clipped from V and 6 bases from J, the junction kept 6 bases outside the gene matches. The CDR3 here is CASSRTGAPEAFF. CDR3 DNA: TGTGCCAGCAGCCGAACAGGGGCCCCTGAAGCTTTCTTT. Combining the CDR3 with reference TRBV11-2 and TRBJ1-1 gives the whole variable domain EAGVAQSPRYKIIEKRQSVAFWCNPISGHATLYWYQQILGQGPKLLIQFQNNGVVDDSQLPKDRFSAERLKGVDSTLKIQPAKLEDSAVYLCASSRTGAPEAFFGQGTRLTVV.

V is TRBV9 and J is TRBJ2-5; TRBD2 matches 9 bases. The CDR3 loop spans 16 amino acids. Germline values: CDR1 SGDLS, CDR2 YYNGEE. The J segment lost 1 base and the V segment lost 4 bases, leaving 8 bases of the junction unmatched. Here the CDR3 reads CASSLGAGGSQETQYF. In DNA, the CDR3 is TGTGCCAGCAGCCTCGGAGCGGGGGGAAGCCAAGAGACCCAGTACTTC.

This clone was detected only a few times. V gene TRBV18 combines with J gene TRBJ1-5, with D perhaps matching TRBD1 (5 bases). This CDR3 region has 14 residues. In germline, CDR1 is KGHSH, CDR2 LQKENI. Trimming removed 3 bases at V and 5 bases at J, with 11 bases between. The CDR3 protein is CASSPIREDQPQHF. The DNA of the CDR3 is TGTGCCAGCTCACCGATCAGGGAGGATCAGCCCCAGCATTTT.